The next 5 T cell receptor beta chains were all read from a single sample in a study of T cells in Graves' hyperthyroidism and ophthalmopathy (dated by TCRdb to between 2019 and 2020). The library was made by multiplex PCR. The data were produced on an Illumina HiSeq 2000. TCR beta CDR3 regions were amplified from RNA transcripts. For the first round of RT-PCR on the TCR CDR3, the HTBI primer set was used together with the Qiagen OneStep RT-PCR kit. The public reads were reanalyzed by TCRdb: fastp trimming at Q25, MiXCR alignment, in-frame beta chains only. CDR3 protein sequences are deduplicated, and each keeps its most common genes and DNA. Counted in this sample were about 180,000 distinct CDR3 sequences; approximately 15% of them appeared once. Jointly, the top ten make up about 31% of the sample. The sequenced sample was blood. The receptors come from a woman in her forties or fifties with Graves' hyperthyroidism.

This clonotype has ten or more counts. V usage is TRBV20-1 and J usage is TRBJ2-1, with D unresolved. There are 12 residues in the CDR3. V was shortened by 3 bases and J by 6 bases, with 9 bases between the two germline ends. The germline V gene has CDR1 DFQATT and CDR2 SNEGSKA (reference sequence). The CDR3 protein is CSARWGGNEQFF. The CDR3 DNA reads TGCAGTGCTAGGTGGGGTGGCAATGAGCAGTTCTTC.

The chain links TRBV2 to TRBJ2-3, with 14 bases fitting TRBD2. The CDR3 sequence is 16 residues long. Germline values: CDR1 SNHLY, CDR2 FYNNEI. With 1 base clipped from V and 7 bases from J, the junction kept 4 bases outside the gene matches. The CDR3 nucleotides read TGTGCCAGCAGTGAAGGGGGGACTAGCGGGAGTAATACGCAGTATTTT. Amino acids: CASSEGGTSGSNTQYF.

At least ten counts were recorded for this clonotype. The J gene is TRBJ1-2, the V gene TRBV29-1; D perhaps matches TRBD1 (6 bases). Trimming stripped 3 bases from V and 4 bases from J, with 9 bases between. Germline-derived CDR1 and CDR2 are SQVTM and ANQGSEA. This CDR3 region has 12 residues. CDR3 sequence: CSVDRGSYGYTF. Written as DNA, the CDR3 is TGCAGCGTTGACAGGGGTAGCTATGGCTACACCTTC. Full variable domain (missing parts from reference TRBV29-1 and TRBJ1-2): SAVISQKPSRDICQRGTSLTIQCQVDSQVTMMFWYRQQPGQSLTLIATANQGSEATYESGFVIDKFPISRPNLTFSTLTVSNMSPEDSSIYLCSVDRGSYGYTFGSGTRLTVV.

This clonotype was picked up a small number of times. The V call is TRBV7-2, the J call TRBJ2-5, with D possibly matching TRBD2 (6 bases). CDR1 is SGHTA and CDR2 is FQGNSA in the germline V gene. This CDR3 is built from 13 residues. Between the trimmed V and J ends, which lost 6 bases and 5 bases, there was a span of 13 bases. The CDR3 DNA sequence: TGTGCCAGCAGGGAGGGGTCCTCCGAGACCCAGTACTTC. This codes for CASREGSSETQYF.

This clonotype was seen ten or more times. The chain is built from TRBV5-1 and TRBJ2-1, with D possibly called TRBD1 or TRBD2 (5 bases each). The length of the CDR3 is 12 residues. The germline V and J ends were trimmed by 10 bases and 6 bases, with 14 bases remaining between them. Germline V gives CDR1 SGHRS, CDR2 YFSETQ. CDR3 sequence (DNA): TGCGCCGACGATCGGGGCCCCAATGAGCAGTTCTTC. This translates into CADDRGPNEQFF.